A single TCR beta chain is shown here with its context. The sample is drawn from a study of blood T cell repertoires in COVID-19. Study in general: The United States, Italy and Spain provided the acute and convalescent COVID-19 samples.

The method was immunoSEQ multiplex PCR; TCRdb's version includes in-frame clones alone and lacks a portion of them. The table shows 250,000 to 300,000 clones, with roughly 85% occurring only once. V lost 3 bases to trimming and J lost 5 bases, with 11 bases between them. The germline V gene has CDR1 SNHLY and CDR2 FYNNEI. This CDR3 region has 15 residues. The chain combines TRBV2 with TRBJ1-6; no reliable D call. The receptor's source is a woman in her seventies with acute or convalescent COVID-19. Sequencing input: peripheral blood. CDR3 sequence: CASSDSGNNNSPLHF. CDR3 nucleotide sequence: TGTGCCAGCAGTGACTCCGGGAACAATAATTCACCCCTCCACTTT.